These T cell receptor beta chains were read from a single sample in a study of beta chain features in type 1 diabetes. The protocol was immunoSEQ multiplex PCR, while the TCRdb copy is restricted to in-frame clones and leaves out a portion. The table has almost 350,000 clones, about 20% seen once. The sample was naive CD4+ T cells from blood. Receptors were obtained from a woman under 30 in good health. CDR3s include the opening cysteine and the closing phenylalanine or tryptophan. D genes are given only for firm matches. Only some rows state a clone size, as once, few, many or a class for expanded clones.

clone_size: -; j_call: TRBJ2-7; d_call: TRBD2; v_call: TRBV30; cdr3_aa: CAWSQTSGGYEQYF; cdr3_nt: TGTGCCTGGAGTCAAACCAGCGGGGGGTACGAGCAGTACTTC
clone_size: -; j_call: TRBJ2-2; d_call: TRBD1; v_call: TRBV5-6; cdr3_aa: CASSIDRGLTGELFF; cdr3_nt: TGTGCCAGCAGCATCGACAGGGGGCTCACCGGGGAGCTGTTTTTT
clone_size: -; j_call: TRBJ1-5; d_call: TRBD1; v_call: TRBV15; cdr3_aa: CATSKTGRDQPQHF; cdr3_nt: TGTGCCACCAGCAAGACAGGGCGGGATCAGCCCCAGCATTTT
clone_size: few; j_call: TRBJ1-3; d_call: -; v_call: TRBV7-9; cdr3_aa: CASSPGYGNTIYF; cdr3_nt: TGTGCCAGTTCCCCGGGGTATGGAAACACCATATATTTT
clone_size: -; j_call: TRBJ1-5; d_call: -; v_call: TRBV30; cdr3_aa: CAWSRTADQPQHF; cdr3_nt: TGTGCCTGGAGTAGGACAGCGGATCAGCCCCAGCATTTT
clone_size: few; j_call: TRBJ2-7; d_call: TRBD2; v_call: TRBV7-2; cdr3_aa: CASSLSSGFYEQYF; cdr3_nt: TGTGCCAGCAGCTTATCTAGCGGGTTCTACGAGCAGTACTTC
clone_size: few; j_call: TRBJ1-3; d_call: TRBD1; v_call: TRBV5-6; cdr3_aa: CASSISPGQALENTIYF; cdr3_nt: TGTGCCAGCAGCATAAGTCCGGGACAGGCTCTGGAAAACACCATATATTTT
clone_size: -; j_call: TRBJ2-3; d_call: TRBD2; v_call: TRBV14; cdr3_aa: CASSHLSGRRTDTQYF; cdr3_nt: TGTGCCAGCAGCCACCTTAGCGGGAGGCGCACAGATACGCAGTATTTT
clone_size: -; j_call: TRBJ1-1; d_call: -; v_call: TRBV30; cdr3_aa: CAWSHGGDTEAFF; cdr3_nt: TGTGCCTGGAGTCACGGGGGGGACACTGAAGCTTTCTTT
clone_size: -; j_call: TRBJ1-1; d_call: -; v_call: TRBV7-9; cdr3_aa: CASRTQVNTEAFF; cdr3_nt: TGTGCCAGCAGGACACAAGTAAACACTGAAGCTTTCTTT
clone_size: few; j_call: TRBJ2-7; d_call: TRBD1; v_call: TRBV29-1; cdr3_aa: CSVGDRAYEQYF; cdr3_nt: TGCAGCGTTGGGGACAGGGCCTACGAGCAGTACTTC
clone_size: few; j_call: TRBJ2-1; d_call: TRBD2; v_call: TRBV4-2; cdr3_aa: CASSQEVVGIAGAGEQFF; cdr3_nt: TGTGCCAGCAGCCAAGAAGTGGTTGGAATAGCGGGGGCGGGTGAGCAGTTCTTC
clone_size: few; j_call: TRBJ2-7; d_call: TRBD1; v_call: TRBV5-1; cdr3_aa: CASSLVRTGAGEQYF; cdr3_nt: TGCGCCAGCAGCTTGGTTCGGACAGGTGCCGGCGAGCAGTACTTC
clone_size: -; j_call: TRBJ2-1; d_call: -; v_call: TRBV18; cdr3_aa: CASQTGTGEQFF; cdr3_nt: TGTGCCAGCCAAACAGGGACCGGTGAGCAGTTCTTC
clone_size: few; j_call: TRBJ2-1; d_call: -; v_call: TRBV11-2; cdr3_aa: CASSLGRENEQFF; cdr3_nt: TGTGCCAGCAGCTTAGGGAGGGAGAATGAGCAGTTCTTC
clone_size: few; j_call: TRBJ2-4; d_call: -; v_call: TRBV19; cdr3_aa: CASSDGTLDIQYF; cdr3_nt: TGTGCCAGTAGCGATGGGACTTTAGACATTCAGTACTTC
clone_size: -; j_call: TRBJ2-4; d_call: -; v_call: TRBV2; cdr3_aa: CASSQAATGENIQYF; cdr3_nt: TGTGCCAGCAGCCAAGCGGCAACTGGGGAAAACATTCAGTACTTC